This TCR beta chain was obtained from a study of blood T cell repertoires in COVID-19. Looking at the study overall: T cells, B-cell-depleted T cells, or PBMCs provided the cDNA or gDNA that served as material.

This clone has a handful of counts. The V and J ends lost 5 bases and 0 bases, in that order; junction bases with no gene match: 11. Germline CDR1 reads SGHAT; CDR2 reads FQNNGV. The CDR3 is 19 amino acids. The protocol was immunoSEQ multiplex PCR, while the TCRdb copy is restricted to in-frame clones and leaves out a portion. This table holds over 150,000 clones, around nine tenths found once. The specimen sequenced was peripheral blood. This rearrangement joins TRBV11-2 to TRBJ1-6; 9 bases agree with TRBD1. The TCR comes from a man younger than 40 with acute or convalescent COVID-19. CDR3 DNA: TGTGCCAGCAGCCCAGGACAGGGGTCAGGTCTCTCCTATAATTCACCCCTCCACTTT. It specifies CASSPGQGSGLSYNSPLHF.